Listed below are T cell receptor beta chains from one sample, sequenced in a study of patients and donors after allogeneic stem cell transplantation. TCRdb recomputed calls from the RT-PCR reads with MiXCR, one row per CDR3 protein. The sample lists about a million distinct CDR3 sequences; roughly 18% were seen once. Sequencing input: blood, either unsorted or a sorted T cell fraction (not recorded which). The origin of the receptors is a human donor who was either an allogeneic HSCT recipient or a stem cell or donor lymphocyte infusion donor (not recorded which). It is not recorded whose cells these are; they may come from a transplant donor. Both conserved end residues are part of each CDR3.

length | J | V | CDR3
13 | TRBJ2-1 | TRBV11-2 | CASSLSRQGEQFF
12 | TRBJ1-1 | TRBV11-2 | CASSSGMTEAFF
17 | TRBJ2-5 | TRBV3-1 | CASSRGLAGGIQETQYF
16 | TRBJ2-7 | TRBV6-1 | CASSEKTGGFLHEQYF
16 | TRBJ1-4 | TRBV20-1 | CSAREPRSATNEKLFF
15 | TRBJ2-7 | TRBV7-8 | CASSTGLGGTYEQYF
14 | TRBJ1-2 | TRBV12-3/TRBV12-4 | CASRAGPSNYGYTF
15 | TRBJ2-2 | TRBV20-1 | CSATGLAGGTGELFF
12 | TRBJ1-1 | TRBV2 | CASSTREKGAFF
15 | TRBJ1-1 | TRBV7-3 | CASSQGSLGNTEAFF
13 | TRBJ2-1 | TRBV6-1 | CAAQGQLVNEQFF
15 | TRBJ1-1 | TRBV5-1 | CASSLTRVGGTEAFF
14 | TRBJ2-7 | TRBV24-1 | CATSDRGQGSEQYF
20 | TRBJ2-3 | TRBV12-5 | CASGLKGWPILKAPTDTQYF
16 | TRBJ2-5 | TRBV12-3/TRBV12-4 | CASSLSGTGTQETQYF
18 | TRBJ2-6 | TRBV7-8 | CASSLGSRLTSGANVLTF
16 | TRBJ2-3 | TRBV24-1 | CATSESGGPTTDTQYF
14 | TRBJ2-5 | TRBV12-3/TRBV12-4 | CASSTRTGRETQYF
16 | TRBJ2-4 | TRBV12-3/TRBV12-4 | CASTKGQGFSKNIQYF
16 | TRBJ2-7 | TRBV5-1 | CASSLVAGAVRYEQYF
17 | TRBJ2-1 | TRBV7-2 | CASSGTSGRKAYNEQFF
18 | TRBJ2-1 | TRBV12-3/TRBV12-4 | CASSRTSGALSSYNEQFF
14 | TRBJ2-6 | TRBV12-3/TRBV12-4 | CASKRGAGANVLTF
14 | TRBJ2-3 | TRBV15 | CATSRGGSTDTQYF
16 | TRBJ1-5 | TRBV18 | CASSPEASLVDQPQHF
16 | TRBJ2-7 | TRBV6-1 | CASSPVSRGASYEQYF
17 | TRBJ2-3 | TRBV4-1 | CASSQDLAGGGTDTQYF
15 | TRBJ2-3 | TRBV7-3 | CASSLMGRNTDTQYF
15 | TRBJ2-3 | TRBV13 | CASSGRNARTDTQYF
15 | TRBJ1-5 | TRBV12-3/TRBV12-4 | CASSLQGLKNQPQHF
18 | TRBJ2-2 | TRBV6-2/TRBV6-3 | CASSYDRGQGKNTGELFF
16 | TRBJ2-7 | TRBV3-1 | CASSQVGQGNSYEQYF
15 | TRBJ2-7 | TRBV20-1 | CSAEAGQGVSYEQYF
14 | TRBJ2-1 | TRBV12-3/TRBV12-4 | CASSFGLPGGEQFF
18 | TRBJ1-3 | TRBV4-1 | CASSQDGGQGRPRNTIYF
12 | TRBJ2-7 | TRBV29-1 | CSVEQGRYEQYF
11 | TRBJ1-2 | TRBV29-1 | CSVRQNYGYTF
15 | TRBJ2-1 | TRBV11-3 | CASSLPWRAGNEQFF
16 | TRBJ2-5 | TRBV27 | CASTMTSGRGGETQYF
12 | TRBJ1-5 | TRBV30 | CAWNLGGQPQHF